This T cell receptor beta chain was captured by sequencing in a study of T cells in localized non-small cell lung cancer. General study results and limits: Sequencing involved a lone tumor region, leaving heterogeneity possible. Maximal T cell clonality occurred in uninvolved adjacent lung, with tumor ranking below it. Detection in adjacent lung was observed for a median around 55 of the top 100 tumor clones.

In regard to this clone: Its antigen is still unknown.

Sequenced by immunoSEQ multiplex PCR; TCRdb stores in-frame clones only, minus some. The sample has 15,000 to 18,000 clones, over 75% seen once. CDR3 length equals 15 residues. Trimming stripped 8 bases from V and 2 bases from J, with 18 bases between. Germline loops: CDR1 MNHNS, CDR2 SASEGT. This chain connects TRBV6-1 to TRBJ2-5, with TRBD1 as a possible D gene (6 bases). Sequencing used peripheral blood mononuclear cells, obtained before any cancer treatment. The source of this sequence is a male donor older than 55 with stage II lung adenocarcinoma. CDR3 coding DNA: TGTGCCAGCCTCCCCCGCACAGGGTGGCAAGAGACCCAGTACTTC. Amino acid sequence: CASLPRTGWQETQYF.